This T cell receptor (beta chain) stems from a study of shared clonotypes between healthy human individuals. In this sample, this clone turned up once. Its antigen remains unknown. Clones were read by immunoSEQ multiplex PCR, and TCRdb kept only the in-frame ones, dropping some. The sample holds some 2.1 million clones, over 85% seen once. Naive CD8 cells lacked CD45RO, underwent positive selection for CCR7 and left out terminally differentiated effector memory CD45RA+ cells. Broader study findings: Non-shared clonotypes displayed generation probabilities falling below those of clonotypes present in all four donors. Clonotype sharing among donors was thought likely to change with sequencing depth. Rarefaction analysis demonstrated incomplete sorted-subset sequencing notwithstanding large depth. About 5% was the fraction of naive CD4 clonotypes found shared across several donors.

V shed 2 bases and J shed 0 bases, with 11 bases lying between them. This CDR3 contains 16 residues. Germline lookup yields CDR1 MNHNS and CDR2 SASEGT. The sequenced sample consisted of naive CD8+ T cells from PBMCs. The chain joins TRBV6-1 to TRBJ2-1; D is perhaps TRBD1 (7 bases). This clonotype was sampled from a man between 18 and 35 years old in good health. Some clones in this sample may be carry-over from other donors' samples. The DNA for the CDR3 is TGTGCCAGCAGTGAATGGCAGGGGGGCTCCTACAATGAGCAGTTCTTC. Translated, it gives CASSEWQGGSYNEQFF.